Shown below are 26 T cell receptor beta chains from a single sample sequenced in a study of graft-versus-host responses after intestinal transplantation. From the graft tissue, intraepithelial and lamina propria lymphocytes were released through processing. TCRdb's copy holds only in-frame clones and misses some; the assay was immunoSEQ multiplex PCR. The sample holds roughly 23,000 clones; roughly 72% are singletons and the top ten take under 4%. The input for sequencing was ileum tissue, taken 12 days after intestinal transplant. The receptors here all came from a human patient who received an intestinal transplant, so some T cells may come from the graft donor.

This chain joins TRBV21-1 and TRBJ2-1; the table's D call, TRBD2, has no DNA check behind it. TRBV21-1 is recorded as a pseudogene. The CDR3 loop spans 17 amino acids. CDR3 protein: CASSIPSTPLVPNEQFF. In nucleotides, the CDR3 is TGTGCCAGCAGCATCCCGAGCACCCCCCTGGTCCCGAATGAGCAGTTCTTC.

The CDR3: CASSRIGQLYEQYF. The CDR3 DNA reads as TGTGCCAGCAGCCGAATTGGACAGTTATACGAGCAGTACTTC. V is TRBV6-7 and J is TRBJ2-7, with D maybe TRBD1 (6 bases). TRBV6-7 is noted as an ORF with a role that remains uncertain. V was pared by 6 bases and J by 4 bases, with 16 bases between. The CDR3 spans 14 residues.

This clone was detected once. J is TRBJ1-1 and V is TRBV27; possibly TRBD1 for D (6 bases). CDR1 and CDR2 (germline): MNHEY, SMNVEV (reference sequence). V was trimmed by 5 bases and J by 4 bases, leaving 14 bases between them. The CDR3 covers 14 residues. In nucleotides, the CDR3 is TGTGCCAGCAGTCCCCACCGGACAGTCACTGAAGCTTTCTTT. Its translation is CASSPHRTVTEAFF.

The CDR3: CASSLALGSSYEQYF. The CDR3 DNA is TGTGCCAGCAGCTTGGCTTTGGGGAGCTCCTACGAGCAGTACTTC. The V gene is TRBV5-4, the J gene TRBJ2-7; TRBD2 might be the D (5 bases). Germline V gene lookup returns CDR1 SGHNT and CDR2 YYREEE (reference sequence). CDR3 length: 15 amino acids. Trimming stripped 0 bases from V and 0 bases from J, with 10 bases between.

This clone was counted once. The chain couples TRBV15 to TRBJ2-7; 11 nucleotides line up with TRBD1. The CDR3 spans 15 residues. J lost 7 bases, V lost 5 bases, and 10 bases had no gene match. CDR1 and CDR2 (germline): LNHNV, YYDKDF (reference sequence). The CDR3 loop reads CATSAADRGRWEQYF. Here the CDR3 DNA reads TGTGCCACCAGCGCCGCGGACAGGGGGCGTTGGGAGCAGTACTTC.

The chain couples TRBV18 to TRBJ2-1, with 11 bases lining up with TRBD2. The V segment lost 3 bases and the J segment 5 bases; nucleotides outside the gene matches: 6. Germline V CDR1 and CDR2: KGHSH, LQKENI. The CDR3 length is 16 residues. As DNA, the CDR3 is TGTGCCAGCTCACCCTTAGCGGGGGGGACCGACAATGAGCAGTTCTTC. As protein: CASSPLAGGTDNEQFF.

This chain joins TRBV7-3 and TRBJ2-2; TRBD2 aligns across 10 bases. The trim removed 2 bases at V and 5 bases at J, leaving 5 bases unmatched. Germline values: CDR1 SGHTA, CDR2 FQGTGA. CDR3 size: 16 residues. The CDR3 region is CASSLQREGGTGELFF. As DNA, the CDR3 is TGTGCCAGCAGCTTACAGCGGGAGGGGGGGACCGGGGAGCTGTTTTTT.

The chain links TRBV13 to TRBJ2-5, with 11 positions matching TRBD2. V lost 3 bases, J lost 5 bases, and 8 bases stayed unmatched. The CDR3 covers 16 residues. CDR1 is PRHDT, CDR2 FYEKMQ, per germline (reference sequence). CDR3 in DNA: TGTGCCAGCAGCTTCGCACTAGCGGGGGCGTGGGAGACCCAGTACTTC. This gives the protein CASSFALAGAWETQYF.

This CDR3 is CASSPLGLFNYGYTF. The CDR3 DNA reads TGTGCCAGCAGCCCCCTCGGACTTTTTAACTATGGCTACACCTTC. The rearrangement links TRBV7-9 to TRBJ1-2; no clear D. The CDR3 consists of 15 residues. The V gene's germline CDR1 is SEHNR and CDR2 FQNEAQ (reference sequence). Trimming removed 5 bases at V and 1 base at J, with 14 bases between.

The rearrangement links TRBV28 to TRBJ2-7; TRBD1 matches at 10 bases. Germline-derived CDR1 and CDR2 are MDHEN and SYDVKM. CDR3 length equals 13 residues. Trimming took 3 bases from V and 11 from J; bases not matched to a gene: 7. The CDR3 region has the DNA TGTGCCAGCAGTTTCCCCCGGGACAGGGGCGAGTACTTC. As protein: CASSFPRDRGEYF.

This clone has only a few counts. The chain combines TRBV5-1 with TRBJ1-1, with TRBD1 matching 10 bases. Trimming cost V 4 bases and J 1 base; bases outside gene matches: 4. There are 15 residues in the CDR3. CDR1 and CDR2 from the germline V gene are SGHRS and YFSETQ. CDR3 DNA: TGCGCCAGCAGCCCATGGGACAGGGGGAACACTGAAGCTTTCTTT. This sequence encodes CASSPWDRGNTEAFF.

The genes are TRBV7-9 and TRBJ2-7; D not certain. CDR3 size: 12 residues. CDR1 and CDR2 from the germline V gene are SEHNR and FQNEAQ (reference sequence). V was pared by 5 bases and J by 6 bases, with 11 bases between. CDR3 in amino acids: CASSPTSGEQYF. The CDR3 DNA is TGTGCCAGCAGCCCCACTTCGGGCGAGCAGTACTTC.

This chain connects TRBV10-3 to TRBJ2-7; D uncertain. Germline CDR1 and CDR2: ENHRY and SYGVKD. The CDR3 sequence is 13 residues long. Trimming stripped 6 bases from V and 3 bases from J, with 12 bases between. In DNA form, the CDR3 reads TGTGCCATCAGCATAGCCCTGATCTACGAGCAGTACTTC. Protein sequence: CAISIALIYEQYF.

The chain uses TRBV25-1 and TRBJ1-1; 9 bases are shared with TRBD1. The CDR3 has 14 residues. Germline CDR1 reads MGHDK; CDR2 reads SYGVNS. Trimming removed 8 bases from V and 3 bases from J; junction bases left unmatched: 7. The chain's CDR3 is CASEEQGADTEAFF. CDR3 DNA sequence: TGTGCCAGCGAGGAACAGGGGGCGGACACTGAAGCTTTCTTT.

The chain links TRBV7-2 to TRBJ2-7; maybe TRBD1 (6 bases). V lost 6 bases and J lost 5, with 23 bases in between. The CDR3 contains 16 residues. Germline V gives CDR1 SGHTA, CDR2 FQGNSA. The CDR3 nucleotides read TGTGCCAGCAGACAGTCCGCAGGGGCTGGGGTCCACGAGCAGTACTTC. Translating it yields CASRQSAGAGVHEQYF.

This clone came up a few times. J is TRBJ2-7 and V is TRBV2, with 7 bases fitting TRBD1. After removal of 5 bases from V and 3 bases from J, the junction contained 13 bases not matched to a gene. This CDR3 region has 16 residues. The germline V gene has CDR1 SNHLY and CDR2 FYNNEI. The CDR3 loop reads CASSLQGYPENYEQYF. The CDR3 DNA follows: TGTGCCAGCAGTTTACAGGGGTACCCAGAAAACTACGAGCAGTACTTC.

The chain carries TRBV20-1 and TRBJ1-1; 7 nucleotides match TRBD1. Germline V gene data show CDR1 as DFQATT and CDR2 as SNEGSKA (reference sequence). V shed 5 bases, J shed 6 bases, and the junction held 3 bases outside the gene matches. This CDR3 region has 11 residues. This CDR3 reads CSADRVPEAFF. As DNA, the CDR3 is TGCAGTGCTGACAGGGTTCCTGAAGCTTTCTTT.

V gene TRBV4-1 combines with J gene TRBJ2-5; TRBD2 agrees at 9 bases. V dropped 4 bases and J dropped 3; count of bases not matched to a gene: 6. CDR1 MGHRA and CDR2 YSYEKL come from the germline V gene. CDR3 length equals 15 residues. The CDR3 sequence is CASSLRGLAEETQYF. The CDR3 region has the DNA TGCGCCAGCAGCCTACGGGGACTAGCTGAAGAGACCCAGTACTTC.

The V and J genes are TRBV27 and TRBJ2-7; 8 bases align to TRBD1. This CDR3 contains 14 residues. Germline V gene data show CDR1 as MNHEY and CDR2 as SMNVEV (reference sequence). V shed 5 bases, J shed 5 bases, and the junction held 8 bases outside the gene matches. The CDR3 loop is CASSGTGLPNEQYF. DNA of the CDR3: TGTGCCAGCAGTGGGACAGGACTACCGAACGAGCAGTACTTC.

The chain uses TRBV29-1 and TRBJ1-1; 9 bases match TRBD1. CDR1 is SQVTM and CDR2 is ANQGSEA in the germline V gene. The CDR3 sequence is 13 residues long. V shed 7 bases, J shed 4 bases, and the junction held 7 bases outside the gene matches. In nucleotides, the CDR3 is TGCAGCGGGACTACAGGGGGCGGCACTGAAGCTTTCTTT. It codes for CSGTTGGGTEAFF. Based on the CDR3 plus reference TRBV29-1 and TRBJ1-1, the full variable domain is SAVISQKPSRDICQRGTSLTIQCQVDSQVTMMFWYRQQPGQSLTLIATANQGSEATYESGFVIDKFPISRPNLTFSTLTVSNMSPEDSSIYLCSGTTGGGTEAFFGQGTRLTVV.

The CDR3 loop reads CSGRRDRVYNEQFF. The CDR3 DNA is TGCAGCGGACGCCGGGACAGGGTCTACAATGAGCAGTTCTTC. This chain links TRBV29-1 with TRBJ2-1; 9 positions agree with TRBD1. Germline lookup yields CDR1 SQVTM and CDR2 ANQGSEA. V lost 7 bases, J lost 3 bases, and 7 bases stayed unmatched. The CDR3 spans 14 residues.

This chain uses TRBV7-8 with TRBJ2-7, with a tentative D call TRBD1 (6 bases). V shed 1 base and J shed 6 bases, with 10 bases lying between them. Germline CDR1 is SGHVS and CDR2 is FQNEAQ. The CDR3 extends over 13 amino acids. For the CDR3, the DNA is TGTGCCAGCAGCTTAGGTAACAGGGTCGAGCAGTACTTC. Translated: CASSLGNRVEQYF.

This clone is classed as medium-sized (0.01 to 0.1%). V and J are TRBV5-1 and TRBJ2-7; TRBD2 is a possible D gene (5 bases). The CDR3 totals 13 residues. V gave up 4 bases and J gave up 2 bases, with 10 bases separating them. CDR1 is SGHRS, CDR2 YFSETQ, per germline. The CDR3 region is CASSQSGTYEQYF. The DNA of the CDR3 is TGCGCCAGCAGCCAAAGCGGAACCTACGAGCAGTACTTC.

This clone showed up just once. This chain connects TRBV5-1 to TRBJ1-1, with 8 bases matching TRBD1. CDR1 is SGHRS, CDR2 YFSETQ, per germline. V gave up 5 bases and J gave up 0 bases; unmatched junction bases: 3. This CDR3 has 14 residues. The CDR3 region has the DNA TGCGCCAGCAGGGTGACAGGGGTGAACACTGAAGCTTTCTTT. Translation: CASRVTGVNTEAFF.

The rearrangement joins TRBV6-9 to TRBJ1-4, with D possibly matching TRBD1 (5 bases). Germline CDR1 and CDR2: MNHGY and SVAAGI. The V and J ends lost 0 bases and 8 bases respectively, with 7 bases between them. The CDR3 length is 13 residues. CDR3: CASSYSRGEKLFF. CDR3 DNA: TGTGCCAGCAGTTATTCGCGGGGGGAAAAACTGTTTTTT.

The chain carries TRBV30 and TRBJ1-6, with D possibly matching TRBD1 (6 bases). The CDR3 runs 14 residues. The ends were cut back, 7 bases at V and 4 bases at J, with 14 bases in the middle. Per the germline V gene, CDR1 is GTSNPN and CDR2 is SVGIG (reference sequence). The CDR3 loop reads CASSGQLYNSPLHF. As DNA, the CDR3 is TGTGCCTCGTCCGGACAGTTGTATAATTCACCCCTCCACTTT.